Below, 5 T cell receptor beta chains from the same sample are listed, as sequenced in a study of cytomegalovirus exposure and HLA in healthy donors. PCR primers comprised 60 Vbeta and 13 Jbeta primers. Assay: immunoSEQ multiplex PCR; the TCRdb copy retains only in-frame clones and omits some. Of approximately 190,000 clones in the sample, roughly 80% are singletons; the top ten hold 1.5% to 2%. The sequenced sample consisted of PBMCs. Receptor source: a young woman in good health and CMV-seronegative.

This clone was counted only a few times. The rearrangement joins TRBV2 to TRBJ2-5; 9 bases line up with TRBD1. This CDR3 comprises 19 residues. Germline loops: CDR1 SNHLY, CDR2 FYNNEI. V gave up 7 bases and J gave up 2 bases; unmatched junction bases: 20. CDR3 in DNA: TGTGCCAGCACCCCGGTTGGGGACAGGGACCCCGGTGGACAAGAGACCCAGTACTTC. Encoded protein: CASTPVGDRDPGGQETQYF.

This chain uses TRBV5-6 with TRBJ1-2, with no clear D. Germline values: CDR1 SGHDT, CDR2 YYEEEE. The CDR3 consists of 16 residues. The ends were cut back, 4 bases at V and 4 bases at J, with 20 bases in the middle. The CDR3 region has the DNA TGTGCCAGCAGCCCCTACGATGGGCAGGCCGTCTATGGCTACACCTTC. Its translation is CASSPYDGQAVYGYTF.

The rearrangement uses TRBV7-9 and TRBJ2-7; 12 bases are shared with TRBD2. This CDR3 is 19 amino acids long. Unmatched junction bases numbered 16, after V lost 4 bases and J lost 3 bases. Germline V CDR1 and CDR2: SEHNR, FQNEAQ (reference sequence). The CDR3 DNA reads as TGTGCCAGCAGCTCAGATGGGGGGCTTCAGACTAGCGGGAGCTACGAGCAGTACTTC. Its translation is CASSSDGGLQTSGSYEQYF.

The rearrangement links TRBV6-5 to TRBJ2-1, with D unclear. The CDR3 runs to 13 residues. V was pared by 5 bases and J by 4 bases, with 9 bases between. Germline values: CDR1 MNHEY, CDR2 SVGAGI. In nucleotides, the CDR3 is TGTGCCAGCAGTGTCGTCTTATACAATGAGCAGTTCTTC. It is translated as CASSVVLYNEQFF.

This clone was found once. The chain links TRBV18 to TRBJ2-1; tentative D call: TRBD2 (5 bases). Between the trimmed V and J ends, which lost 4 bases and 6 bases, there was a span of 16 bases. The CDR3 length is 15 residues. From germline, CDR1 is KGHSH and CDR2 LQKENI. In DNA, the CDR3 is TGTGCCAGCTCACTACTAGTAATGTCTGGCAATGAGCAGTTCTTC. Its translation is CASSLLVMSGNEQFF.